This T cell receptor beta chain is drawn from a study of vaccination and CD4 T cells after COVID-19. Study details: Under 10 convalescent cases were mild and one was severe, and all had been SARS-CoV-2 positive by nasal swab PCR. Early (day 14) and late (days 161 to 241) post-vaccine samples came from three convalescent patients.

Stated time point: late sampling 161 to 241 days after vaccination in a few convalescent patients. Regarding treatment: roughly 10-day PBMC culture with coronavirus spike peptide pools or control peptides (ViraFEST assay). Using peptide pools, antigen-specific T cells were expanded in ViraFEST before TCRs were sequenced. Sequencing of cultured CD4+ T cell DNA used the Oncomine TCR Beta short-read assay. Investigators obtained genomic DNA by extraction from cultured CD4+ T cells. TCRdb reprocessed the PCR reads via MiXCR and lists one record per CDR3 protein. The table shows over 20,000 distinct CDR3 sequences, with roughly two fifths occurring only once. The V and J ends lost 1 base and 8 bases, in that order; junction bases with no gene match: 5. Germline CDR1 and CDR2: LNHNV and YYDKDF (reference sequence). This CDR3 region has 14 residues. This clonotype was seen more than once but under ten times. As yet, its antigen is unknown.

The J gene is TRBJ2-1, the V gene TRBV15, with 7 bases that match TRBD1. The starting material was CD4+ T cells from blood, cultured in vitro, obtained about 7 months after SARS-CoV-2 vaccination. The sequence was collected from a human donor who had recovered from COVID-19. The CDR3 coding sequence is TGTGCCACCAGCAGAGTTGTAGGGGGCGATGAGCAGTTCTTC. It is translated as CATSRVVGGDEQFF.